The T cell receptor beta chain under discussion was sequenced for a study of metastatic and nonmetastatic thyroid tumors. As for the study in general: Across peripheral blood and tumor or nodule tissue samples taken from malignant and benign thyroid patients, the repertoires were compared with one another.

Patients were all untreated before their thyroid surgery. Authors' processing steps: A classifier for distant metastasis in papillary thyroid cancer was constructed using CDR3 differences observed across clinicopathological groups. TCRdb reanalyzed the PCR reads with MiXCR. Here the V and J calls rest on TCRdb's processing, not on the authors' analysis. This table holds 6,000 to 8,500 clones, around 3% found once. This clone is medium-sized. Antigen: not known. Notes on the study in general: Reported TCR beta diversity, measured in blood and tumor, was significantly higher for malignant thyroid tumors than for benign nodules.

V was pared by 2 bases and J by 2 bases, with 7 bases of the junction left unmatched. The CDR3 is made up of 15 amino acids. The germline CDR1 and CDR2 sequences are DFQATT and SNEGSKA (reference sequence). This TCR came from a female donor with papillary thyroid cancer or a benign thyroid nodule (not recorded which). Some clones in this sample may be carry-over from other donors' samples. Sequences were obtained from tumor tissue. The chain employs TRBV20-1 and TRBJ2-5; 8 bases are shared with TRBD2. The CDR3 DNA is TGCAGTGCTAGACGGGCGGGGGGCTTGCAAGAGACCCAGTACTTC. Translated: CSARRAGGLQETQYF.